The 2 T cell receptor beta chains reported below all come from one sample, sequenced in a study of vaccination and CD4 T cells after COVID-19. The treatment denotes: 10-day PBMC culture with coronavirus spike peptide pools or control peptides (ViraFEST assay). Their antigens are not known. The Oncomine TCR Beta short-read assay sequenced DNA from cultured CD4+ T cells. MiXCR, applied by TCRdb to the PCR reads, yields one record per CDR3 protein. The sample shows about 15,000 distinct CDR3 sequences, approximately 80% of them seen only once. This specimen consisted of CD4+ T cells from blood, cultured in vitro, obtained after SARS-CoV-2 vaccination. Receptor source: a human donor who received a COVID-19 vaccine.

The table lists this clonotype with a few counts. The chain is built from TRBV20-1 and TRBJ1-5, with 10 bases fitting TRBD1. This CDR3 contains 15 residues. The V segment lost 1 base and the J segment 4 bases; nucleotides outside the gene matches: 4. Germline CDR1 and CDR2: DFQATT and SNEGSKA (reference sequence). CDR3 bases: TGCAGTGCTAGAGCCTGGGGACAGGGGAATCAGCCCCAGCATTTT. Translating it yields CSARAWGQGNQPQHF.

The rearrangement links TRBV11-3 to TRBJ2-3; TRBD2 matches 15 bases. Germline V CDR1 and CDR2: SGHNT, YENEEA. The CDR3 covers 16 residues. Trimming cost V 3 bases and J 3 bases; bases outside gene matches: 1. CDR3 in DNA: TGTGCCAGCAGCTTCGGGACTAGCGGGGGGACAGATACGCAGTATTTT. Translating it yields CASSFGTSGGTDTQYF.